This T cell receptor beta chain was sequenced in a study of graft-versus-host responses after intestinal transplantation. This clone occurred a few times. General study findings and limits: GvH clones appeared in recipient marrow, some first in ileum or blood.

Trimming stripped 0 bases from V and 7 bases from J, with 13 bases between. The CDR3 has 15 residues. Germline CDR1 is GTSNPN and CDR2 is SVGIG (reference sequence). Only in-frame clones appear in the TCRdb table, and some are missing; sequencing was by immunoSEQ multiplex PCR. The sample contains 13,000 to 15,000 clones, about 33% of which appear only once. The genes are TRBV30 and TRBJ1-6; unclear D gene. This TCR derives from a human patient who received an intestinal transplant. This sample comprised alloreactive CD4+ T cells from a mixed lymphocyte reaction culture, obtained before intestinal transplant. Noted subset: CFSE-low proliferating T cells sorted from roughly six-day pre-transplant mixed lymphocyte reaction (GvH or HvG direction). The CDR3 loop is CAWSVRGSGNSPLHF. DNA for the CDR3: TGTGCCTGGAGTGTACGGGGAAGCGGGAATTCACCCCTCCACTTT.